A selection of T cell receptor beta chains follows, all from one sample in a study of blood T cells in healthy people across ages. Each CDR3 protein is one row after TCRdb ran MiXCR on the 5' RACE reads. The sample has almost 300,000 distinct CDR3 sequences; about 25% are singletons. Material: blood. Source of these receptors: a woman aged 70-85 years in good health. Both conserved end residues are part of each CDR3. D genes are given only for firm matches. Clone size is stated in some rows and not others, as once, few, many or a class when expanded.

D gene,clone size,V gene,J gene,CDR3 DNA,CDR3 protein
.,.,TRBV7-2,TRBJ2-5,TGTGCCAGCAGCTTGAACCCAGTGGGACTTCTTGGAGTCAAGCAGTACTTC,CASSLNPVGLLGVKQYF
TRBD1,.,TRBV5-1,TRBJ1-6,TGCGCCAGCACGCACGGGACAGGGTATTCACCCCTCCACTTT,CASTHGTGYSPLHF
.,.,TRBV28,TRBJ1-2,TGTGCCAGCACAAAACAGGGCCCCTATGGCTACACCTTC,CASTKQGPYGYTF
TRBD1,.,TRBV7-9,TRBJ2-1,TGTGCCAGCAGCTCCCTGGGGACAGGGGGCGCGGGGGGTTCCTACAATGAGCAGTTCTTC,CASSSLGTGGAGGSYNEQFF
TRBD2,many,TRBV29-1,TRBJ2-2,TGCAGCGTTGGGGAGCGGGGCGGGGAGCTGTTTTTT,CSVGERGGELFF
.,.,TRBV29-1,TRBJ2-1,TGCAGCGTCCCACAATCCTCGTACAATGAGCAGTTCTTC,CSVPQSSYNEQFF
.,few,TRBV20-1,TRBJ2-5,TGCAGTGCGGAAAAAGAGACCCAGTACTTC,CSAEKETQYF
.,.,TRBV12-3/TRBV12-4,TRBJ2-5,TGTGCCAGCAGTTTGGGGTACGAGCAGCACTTC,CASSLGYEQHF
.,.,TRBV11-2,TRBJ2-4,TGTGCCAGCAGCAAGTTTGGGACAAACATTCAGTACTTC,CASSKFGTNIQYF
TRBD2,many,TRBV20-1,TRBJ2-1,TGCAGTGCATCAGGGACTAGCGGAAACAATGAGCAGTTCTTC,CSASGTSGNNEQFF
TRBD1,.,TRBV27,TRBJ2-2,TGTGCCAGCGGTCGACAGGGTGGTTTCATCGGGGAGCTGTTTTTT,CASGRQGGFIGELFF
.,many,TRBV20-1,TRBJ1-4,TGCAGTGCTAACCGGGGAAATAATGAAAAACTGTTTTTT,CSANRGNNEKLFF
.,.,TRBV21-1,TRBJ1-5,TGTGCCAGCAGCAAAGTGGGGGGGGCTGGCGTGGGCAATCAGCCCCAGCATTTT,CASSKVGGAGVGNQPQHF
TRBD1,.,TRBV20-1,TRBJ1-1,TGCAGTGCTAGAGGGGAGACAGGGGGCGAGAACACTGAAGCTTTCTTT,CSARGETGGENTEAFF
.,.,TRBV12-3/TRBV12-4,TRBJ2-7,TGTGCCAACGGTAGGACAGGCGGGAGAAAACCCTACGAGCAGTACTTC,CANGRTGGRKPYEQYF
TRBD1,few,TRBV29-1,TRBJ1-2,TGCAGCGTCACAGGGGGCCATGGCTACACCTTC,CSVTGGHGYTF
.,.,TRBV10-3,TRBJ2-3,TGTGCCATCAGTCCTAGCCAAAACCCCACAGATACGCAGTATTTT,CAISPSQNPTDTQYF
TRBD1,few,TRBV18,TRBJ2-7,TGTGCCAGCTCACCCGGGACAGGAGGCAACGAGCAGTACTTC,CASSPGTGGNEQYF
.,.,TRBV4-1,TRBJ2-5,TGCGCCAGCAGCCACCGAACGGAGGCAGGGTCAATCGGAGAGACCCAGTACTTC,CASSHRTEAGSIGETQYF
.,.,TRBV5-1,TRBJ2-2,TGCGCCAGCAGCGTGCTCAGGGGTTCGGGGGAGCTGTTTTTT,CASSVLRGSGELFF
.,.,TRBV4-3,TRBJ2-1,TGCGCCAGCAGCCAAGGGGAGGCTTATGAGCAGTTCTTC,CASSQGEAYEQFF
TRBD2,many,TRBV28,TRBJ2-7,TGTGCCAGCAGTTCTCCCGGGACTAGCGGGAGATGGCTCTACGAGCAGTACTTC,CASSSPGTSGRWLYEQYF
.,few,TRBV9,TRBJ1-1,TGTGCCAGCTCCCCCGGGTCTTATGCGGCTTTCTTT,CASSPGSYAAFF
.,few,TRBV12-5,TRBJ2-5,TGTGCTAGTGGTTTGAACAGGCCAAGATCCCAAGAGACCCAGTACTTC,CASGLNRPRSQETQYF
.,.,TRBV12-3/TRBV12-4,TRBJ2-5,TGTGCCAGCGGGGGGATTAACAGGGGCCTACAAGAGACCCAGTACTTC,CASGGINRGLQETQYF
.,.,TRBV28,TRBJ2-1,TGTGCCAGCAGGGGCGGGATCTACAATGAGCAGTTCTTC,CASRGGIYNEQFF
.,.,TRBV7-2,TRBJ2-7,TGTGCCAGCAGCTTAGGGATGAGCGTCGACGAGCAGTACTTC,CASSLGMSVDEQYF
TRBD1,many,TRBV5-1,TRBJ2-4,TGCGCCAGCAGCCCGAAGACAGGGGGTTTGAACATTCAGTACTTC,CASSPKTGGLNIQYF
TRBD2,few,TRBV28,TRBJ2-1,TGTGCCAGCAGTAGCGGACTAGCGGGTATCTCTTACTCCTACAATGAGCAGTTCTTC,CASSSGLAGISYSYNEQFF
.,.,TRBV12-3/TRBV12-4,TRBJ1-2,TGTGCCAGCAGTCGAGAGGATATCTATGGCTACACCTTC,CASSREDIYGYTF
.,.,TRBV5-1,TRBJ1-1,TGCACCAGCAGCTCGAACATGAACACTGAAGCTTTCTTT,CTSSSNMNTEAFF
TRBD1,.,TRBV28,TRBJ1-6,TGTGCCAGCAGCTCGGGACAGGGCCCACCCCTCCACTTT,CASSSGQGPPLHF
.,few,TRBV14,TRBJ2-5,TGTGCCAGCAGCCCACAAGCCGGGGAGACCCAGTACTTC,CASSPQAGETQYF
TRBD1,many,TRBV4-1,TRBJ2-7,TGCGCCAGCAGCCCAGATACAGGGGGCCTGGATTTCTACGAGCAGTACTTC,CASSPDTGGLDFYEQYF
.,few,TRBV25-1,TRBJ2-5,TGTGGACAGCCCGAGACCCAGTACTTC,CGQPETQYF
.,.,TRBV7-8,TRBJ2-2,TGTGCCAGCAGCCAAGCAGGGAGCTTCGGGGAGCTGTTTTTT,CASSQAGSFGELFF
.,.,TRBV12-3/TRBV12-4,TRBJ1-1,TGTGCCAGCAGTGTTAGATGGCAGGACGCTGAAGCTTTCTTT,CASSVRWQDAEAFF
.,.,TRBV7-9,TRBJ1-2,TGTGCCAGCAGCCCCAGGGACACCCATAACTATGGCTACACCTTC,CASSPRDTHNYGYTF
.,.,TRBV20-1,TRBJ1-6,TGCAGTGCGGGAAGGCAGAGCAATAATTCACCCCTCCACTTT,CSAGRQSNNSPLHF
TRBD2,.,TRBV3-1,TRBJ2-1,TGTGCCAGCAGCCAAGGGACTAGCAACTACAATGAGCAGTTCTTC,CASSQGTSNYNEQFF
.,.,TRBV19,TRBJ2-5,TGTGCCAGTAGTTCCCCGGGATTGTACCAAGAGACCCAGTACTTC,CASSSPGLYQETQYF
TRBD1,few,TRBV20-1,TRBJ2-6,TGCAGTGCTACTGACAGGGGAGTTGCATCTTGGGCTAATAGGGCCAACGTCCTGACTTTC,CSATDRGVASWANRANVLTF
.,.,TRBV11-2,TRBJ2-7,TGTGCCAGCAGCTTAGGATCCGCCTCGGGGAGCGCTACCTACGAGCAGTACTTC,CASSLGSASGSATYEQYF
.,few,TRBV28,TRBJ1-2,TGTGCCAGCAGTTTTGCGGGGACTGTGGTTGATGGCTACACCTTC,CASSFAGTVVDGYTF
TRBD2,.,TRBV5-1,TRBJ2-7,TGCGCCAGCAGCCGTTTGGGGTATAGAGCTAGCGGGACCTACGAGCAGTACTTC,CASSRLGYRASGTYEQYF
.,few,TRBV9,TRBJ2-2,TGTGCCAGCAGCGTAGTGAGGGACACCGGGGAGCTGTTTTTT,CASSVVRDTGELFF
.,.,TRBV20-1,TRBJ1-2,TGCAGTGCTAGAGTCTGGTTGGGCGATGGCTACACCTTC,CSARVWLGDGYTF
TRBD2,.,TRBV10-3,TRBJ2-7,TGTGCCATCAGCGGGACTAGCCTCGAGCAGTACTTC,CAISGTSLEQYF
.,few,TRBV6-1,TRBJ1-5,TGTGCCAGCATCCCGCTCAGGGATAGCAATCAGCCCCAGCATTTT,CASIPLRDSNQPQHF
TRBD1,.,TRBV20-1,TRBJ1-6,TGCAGTGCCCCGCCCCAGGGGGGCTATAATTCACCCCTCCACTTT,CSAPPQGGYNSPLHF
.,few,TRBV27,TRBJ2-2,TGTGCCAGCAGTTACGACAACCCGAACACCGGGGAGCTGTTTTTT,CASSYDNPNTGELFF
.,.,TRBV20-1,TRBJ2-7,TGCAGTGCGCAGAGCTCCTACGAGCAGTACTTC,CSAQSSYEQYF
TRBD1,few,TRBV7-2,TRBJ2-3,TGTGCCAGCAGCCCCAGGACAGGGATGGATACGCAGTATTTT,CASSPRTGMDTQYF
.,few,TRBV29-1,TRBJ2-7,TGCAGCGTTGATGTGGGGCTCGACAAGCAGTACTTC,CSVDVGLDKQYF
TRBD2,.,TRBV14,TRBJ2-1,TGTGCCAGCAGCGCGGGACTAGACCCTAGTAATGAGCAGTTCTTC,CASSAGLDPSNEQFF
TRBD1,.,TRBV28,TRBJ2-5,TGTGCCAGCAGTCCGGTGACAGGGTATTTCAGTGAGCAGTACTTC,CASSPVTGYFSEQYF
TRBD2,many,TRBV5-1,TRBJ2-7,TGCGCCAGCAGCCCCGGGACTAGCGGGCTAGAGCAGTACTTC,CASSPGTSGLEQYF
TRBD2,.,TRBV5-1,TRBJ2-7,TGCGCCAGCAGCTTGGGGACTAGCGGATTTACCTACGAGCAGTACTTC,CASSLGTSGFTYEQYF
TRBD1,few,TRBV29-1,TRBJ1-5,TGCAGCGTTAAGGGACAGGGGTACGATCAGCCCCAGCATTTT,CSVKGQGYDQPQHF
TRBD1,.,TRBV28,TRBJ2-1,TGTGCCAGCAGTATCGGGACAGGGAGAACGATCTTC,CASSIGTGRTIF